This passage covers 22 T cell receptor beta chains from one sample sequenced in a study of cytomegalovirus exposure and HLA in healthy donors. Primers for the PCR totalled 60 Vbeta and 13 Jbeta. Clones were sequenced by immunoSEQ multiplex PCR, and TCRdb holds only the in-frame ones, with some missing. The sample has roughly 170,000 clones, about 86% seen once; the top ten hold 2% to 2.5%. The sample was PBMCs. All receptors come from a woman in her twenties or thirties in good health and CMV-seronegative.

The chain uses TRBV7-6 and TRBJ1-6; 12 nucleotides agree with TRBD1. Germline lookup yields CDR1 SGHVS and CDR2 FNYEAQ. The CDR3 spans 19 residues. V lost 5 bases, J lost 6 bases, and 14 bases stayed unmatched. CDR3 in amino acids: CASSPGRQGQGARNSPLHF. The CDR3 DNA reads as TGTGCCAGCAGCCCCGGGAGACAGGGACAGGGGGCGCGTAATTCACCCCTCCACTTT.

This clone showed up just once. The rearrangement joins TRBV10-3 to TRBJ2-1; 7 bases fit TRBD1. The ends lost 8 bases at V and 8 bases at J; junction bases unmatched: 3. The CDR3 runs 11 residues. Looked up from germline, CDR1 is ENHRY and CDR2 is SYGVKD. The CDR3 DNA reads as TGTGCCATCTCGACAGGGTATGAGCAGTTCTTC. It translates to CAISTGYEQFF.

The chain is built from TRBV6-4 and TRBJ1-6; weak D call: TRBD1 (5 bases). Germline CDR1 reads MRHNA; CDR2 reads SNTAGT. The CDR3 spans 19 residues. V lost 2 bases to trimming and J lost 0 bases, with 17 bases between them. Here the CDR3 reads CASSDEQDTSSSYNSPLHF. In DNA, the CDR3 is TGTGCCAGCAGTGACGAGCAGGACACCTCCAGCTCCTATAATTCACCCCTCCACTTT.

This clone was counted a single time. V gene TRBV2 combines with J gene TRBJ1-2; 7 positions match TRBD1. J gave up 4 bases and V 5 bases, and 10 bases lay outside the gene matches. The germline V gene encodes CDR1 SNHLY and CDR2 FYNNEI. The CDR3 is 15 amino acids. As DNA, the CDR3 is TGTGCCAGCAGTAAAGACAGGGAAAGGATCTATGGCTACACCTTC. As protein: CASSKDRERIYGYTF.

V usage is TRBV20-1 and J usage is TRBJ2-1; TRBD2 is a possible D gene (6 bases). With 3 bases removed from V and 7 bases from J, the gap between germline ends came to 7 bases. This CDR3 has 11 residues. Germline assignment: CDR1 DFQATT and CDR2 SNEGSKA (reference sequence). Here the CDR3 DNA reads TGCAGTGCTAGTCGGGGGAATGAGCAGTTCTTC. Protein: CSASRGNEQFF.

J is TRBJ1-1 and V is TRBV6-6; D uncertain. The ends were cut back, 0 bases at V and 0 bases at J, with 5 bases in the middle. Looked up from germline, CDR1 is MNHNY and CDR2 is SVGAGI (reference sequence). CDR3 length equals 14 residues. CDR3 coding DNA: TGTGCCAGCAGTTACTCGTTATTGAACACTGAAGCTTTCTTT. It yields the protein CASSYSLLNTEAFF.

The chain joins TRBV28 to TRBJ2-7, with 8 bases matching TRBD1. The junction had 1 base not matched to a gene; V was cut back by 9 bases and J by 0 bases. Germline CDR1 MDHEN, CDR2 SYDVKM. This CDR3 spans 12 amino acids. CDR3 coding DNA: TGTGCCAGTGGGACAGGCTCCTACGAGCAGTACTTC. Translated: CASGTGSYEQYF.

The rearrangement links TRBV19 to TRBJ1-5; the D gene is possibly TRBD1 (6 bases). CDR1 is LNHDA, CDR2 SQIVND, per germline (reference sequence). The CDR3 runs to 16 residues. The ends were cut back, 4 bases at V and 0 bases at J, with 13 bases in the middle. Here the CDR3 reads CASSTLRGYSNQPQHF. DNA of the CDR3: TGTGCCAGTAGTACTCTCAGGGGATATAGCAATCAGCCCCAGCATTTT.

The chain joins TRBV6-5 to TRBJ1-2; a weak D match, TRBD1 (6 bases). Germline V gives CDR1 MNHEY, CDR2 SVGAGI. V was clipped by 5 bases and J by 0 bases, with 10 bases between them. This CDR3 has 14 amino acids. DNA for the CDR3: TGTGCCAGCAGTCGGACAGTGACTAACTATGGCTACACCTTC. Its protein is CASSRTVTNYGYTF.

The genes are TRBV7-3 and TRBJ2-1, with 11 bases fitting TRBD2. Germline-derived CDR1 and CDR2 are SGHTA and FQGTGA. The CDR3 is 17 amino acids. After removal of 2 bases from V and 4 bases from J, the junction contained 7 bases not matched to a gene. CDR3 loop: CASSLLLTSGVYNEQFF. The CDR3 DNA reads as TGTGCCAGCAGCTTATTGTTGACTAGCGGGGTTTACAATGAGCAGTTCTTC. Supplemented by reference TRBV7-3 and TRBJ2-1, the full variable domain reads GAGVSQTPSNKVTEKGKYVELRCDPISGHTALYWYRQSLGQGPEFLIYFQGTGAADDSGLPNDRFFAVRPEGSVSTLKIQRTERGDSAVYLCASSLLLTSGVYNEQFFGPGTRLTVL.

The rearrangement uses TRBV7-3 and TRBJ2-3; D possibly corresponds to TRBD2 (6 bases). The ends were cut back, 2 bases at V and 0 bases at J, with 9 bases in the middle. Germline-derived CDR1 and CDR2 are SGHTA and FQGTGA. This CDR3 comprises 15 residues. The CDR3 nucleotides read TGTGCCAGCAGCTTAGCTAGCGCTAGCACAGATACGCAGTATTTT. Protein product: CASSLASASTDTQYF.

V is TRBV5-6 and J is TRBJ1-1, with D perhaps TRBD1 (6 bases). The CDR3 runs to 16 residues. V lost 4 bases and J 0 bases, leaving 16 bases between the germline ends. Germline CDR1 SGHDT, CDR2 YYEEEE. The CDR3 nucleotides read TGTGCCAGCAGCGAAACCGGGACACCGTTGAACACTGAAGCTTTCTTT. Its translation is CASSETGTPLNTEAFF.

The V and J genes are TRBV11-2 and TRBJ2-7; the D gene is possibly TRBD2 (5 bases). The CDR3 is made up of 15 amino acids. CDR1 and CDR2 from the germline V gene are SGHAT and FQNNGV. Deletions cut 0 bases from V and 2 bases from J, with 11 bases between. CDR3 protein: CASSLERGSTYEQYF. CDR3 DNA: TGTGCCAGCAGCTTAGAACGGGGATCAACCTACGAGCAGTACTTC.

The CDR3 region has the DNA TGTGCCAGTAGTGTTCACAGTAGTATGAACACTGAAGCTTTCTTT. Translating it yields CASSVHSSMNTEAFF. The rearrangement links TRBV19 to TRBJ1-1, with D unresolved. Germline CDR1 LNHDA, CDR2 SQIVND (reference sequence). The V end was cut by 5 bases, the J end by 0 bases, with 13 bases between. The CDR3 consists of 15 residues. The whole variable domain, filled in from reference TRBV19 and TRBJ1-1, reads DGGITQSPKYLFRKEGQNVTLSCEQNLNHDAMYWYRQDPGQGLRLIYYSQIVNDFQKGDIAEGYSVSREKKESFPLTVTSAQKNPTAFYLCASSVHSSMNTEAFFGQGTRLTVV.

This clone was seen just once. The gene calls are TRBV9 and TRBJ2-5, with 7 nucleotides matching TRBD1. CDR1 is SGDLS and CDR2 is YYNGEE in the germline V gene. This CDR3 is built from 15 residues. J lost 1 base, V lost 4 bases, and 7 bases had no gene match. The CDR3, as DNA: TGTGCCAGCAGCCCACCACAGGGGCCCCAAGAGACCCAGTACTTC. Its translation: CASSPPQGPQETQYF.

Turning to this clone: Compared with germline, one end of the junction differs, possibly owing to a read error. The V gene is TRBV7-9, the J gene TRBJ2-7, with TRBD1 identical over 7 bases. The CDR3 is 16 residues long. CDR1 SEHNR and CDR2 FQNEAQ come from the germline V gene (reference sequence). The DNA for the CDR3 is TGTTCCAGCAGCAGATCTTGGGGACAGTCCTCCTACGAGCAGTACTTC. Residues: CSSSRSWGQSSYEQYF.

V gene TRBV9 combines with J gene TRBJ2-5; possibly TRBD2 for D (5 bases). V was cut by 7 bases and J by 4 bases, with 20 bases left in between. Germline assignment: CDR1 SGDLS and CDR2 YYNGEE. This CDR3 spans 15 amino acids. CDR3: CASSREGMRGETQYF. As DNA, the CDR3 is TGTGCCAGCTCCCGAGAGGGTATGCGTGGAGAGACCCAGTACTTC.

The chain couples TRBV7-9 to TRBJ2-2; TRBD1 matches at 8 bases. The CDR3 is 16 residues long. The V gene end was trimmed by 2 bases and the J gene end by 3 bases; junction bases not matched to a gene: 5. Germline lookup yields CDR1 SEHNR and CDR2 FQNEAQ (reference sequence). The CDR3, as DNA: TGTGCCAGCAGCTTAACAGGGGGAATTGACACCGGGGAGCTGTTTTTT. Translation gives CASSLTGGIDTGELFF. The full variable domain, with the rest looked up from reference TRBV7-9 and TRBJ2-2, is DTGVSQNPRHKITKRGQNVTFRCDPISEHNRLYWYRQTLGQGPEFLTYFQNEAQLEKSRLLSDRFSAERPKGSFSTLEIQRTEQGDSAMYLCASSLTGGIDTGELFFGEGSRLTVL.

The chain has TRBV5-1 and TRBJ2-1; weak D call: TRBD2 (5 bases). V was cut by 4 bases and J by 5 bases, with 13 bases left in between. The CDR3 runs to 14 residues. Germline V gene lookup returns CDR1 SGHRS and CDR2 YFSETQ. CDR3 DNA: TGCGCCAGCAGCGAGAGGGTAAGGGACAATGAGCAGTTCTTC. It translates to CASSERVRDNEQFF.

The chain employs TRBV15 and TRBJ2-5; 11 nucleotides match TRBD2. This CDR3 contains 18 residues. CDR1 is LNHNV, CDR2 YYDKDF, per germline (reference sequence). The V and J ends lost 0 bases and 2 bases, in that order; junction bases with no gene match: 8. CDR3 sequence (DNA): TGTGCCACCAGCAGAGATCTCTCAACTAGCGGGAGTCAAGAGACCCAGTACTTC. Its protein product is CATSRDLSTSGSQETQYF.

This rearrangement joins TRBV29-1 to TRBJ2-5, with a possible D match to TRBD1 (7 bases). The tail of the sequence fits TRBJ2-7 better, so the J call may be wrong. The CDR3 spans 16 residues. In germline, CDR1 is SQVTM, CDR2 ANQGSEA. The CDR3: CSVEGHRGGFKYEQYF. In nucleotides, the CDR3 is TGCAGCGTTGAAGGACACAGGGGAGGATTCAAGTACGAGCAGTACTTC.

The chain joins TRBV2 to TRBJ2-5; perhaps TRBD1 as D (6 bases). The V end lost 5 bases, the J end lost 2 bases, and 12 bases lay between the germline ends. Germline CDR1 SNHLY, CDR2 FYNNEI. The CDR3 consists of 14 residues. CDR3 bases: TGTGCCAGCAGTAGAGAAACAGGGCAAGAGACCCAGTACTTC. Its translation: CASSRETGQETQYF.